This T cell receptor (beta chain) was captured in a study of persistence of HIV-infected CD4 T cells. Study background: A median of roughly 8 years of suppressive ART preceded sampling. Overall study findings and caveats: Rare CMV-responding cells carrying HIV-1 proviruses were not analyzed separately for TCR.

A word on this clone: The antigen remains unidentified.

The stimulus was an HIV-1 Gag 15-mer peptide pool, 0.85 to 1 ug/peptide/mL. CD40L-negative CD69-negative CD45RO-high memory CD4+ T cells were sorted as populations depleted of antigen-responding cells. An approximately 20-hour stimulation of CD8-depleted PBMCs used anti-CD28/CD49d costimulation, CD40-blocking antibody and enfuvirtide. The germline V gene encodes CDR1 SGHDN and CDR2 FVKESK. The CDR3 loop spans 13 amino acids. V was pared by 7 bases and J by 8 bases, with 7 bases of the junction left unmatched. The libraries were made with immunoSEQ version 4 in survey mode. Each sample used up to about 1 ug genomic DNA diluted to 8.5 to 10 ng/uL. Assay: immunoSEQ multiplex PCR; the TCRdb copy retains only in-frame clones and omits some. The sample contains about 36,000 clones, about 85% of which appear only once.

The chain combines TRBV14 with TRBJ1-4, with TRBD1 identical over 7 bases. This sequence originates from an adult with HIV. The donor label of this sample is uncertain. The sequencing used cultured CD4+ T cells from PBMCs, collected from a patient who received antiretroviral therapy. CDR3 loop: CASNQGGQEKLFF. As DNA, the CDR3 is TGTGCCAGCAACCAGGGGGGTCAAGAAAAACTGTTTTTT.